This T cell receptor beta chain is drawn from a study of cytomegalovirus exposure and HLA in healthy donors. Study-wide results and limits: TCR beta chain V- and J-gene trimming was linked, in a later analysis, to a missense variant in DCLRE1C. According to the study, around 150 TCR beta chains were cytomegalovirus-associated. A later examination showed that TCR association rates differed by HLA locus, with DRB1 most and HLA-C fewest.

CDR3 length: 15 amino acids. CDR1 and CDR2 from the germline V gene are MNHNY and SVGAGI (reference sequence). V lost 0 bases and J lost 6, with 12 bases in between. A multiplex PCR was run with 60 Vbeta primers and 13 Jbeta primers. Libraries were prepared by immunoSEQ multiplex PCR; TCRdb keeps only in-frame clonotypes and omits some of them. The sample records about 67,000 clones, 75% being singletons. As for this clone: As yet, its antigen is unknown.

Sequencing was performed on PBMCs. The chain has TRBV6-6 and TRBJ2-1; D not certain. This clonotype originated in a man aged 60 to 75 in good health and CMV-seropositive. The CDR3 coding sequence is TGTGCCAGCAGTTACTCGAGCGCACGCCCCAATGAGCAGTTCTTC. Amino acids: CASSYSSARPNEQFF.